The sample holds many counts of the clone carrying this T cell receptor beta chain. V was clipped by 2 bases and J by 5 bases, with 15 bases between them. The germline V gene encodes CDR1 LGHDT and CDR2 YNNKEL (reference sequence). The CDR3 has 15 amino acids. This record belongs to a study of low-dose radiotherapy and immunotherapy resistance in tumors. Turning to the study itself: Each patient took aspirin at a dose of 300 mg by mouth once daily over the course of four cycles, with dosing beginning on cycle 1 day 1.

cDNA synthesis used a TRAV/TRBV-specific primer set for both chains. TCRs were amplified for roughly 20 PCR cycles with a constant-region primer and V-primer adapter. TCRdb fed the reads into MiXCR, producing one record per CDR3 protein. In the table there are fewer than 50,000 distinct CDR3 sequences, around a quarter of which are singletons. Time point specified: after trial treatment. Treatment defined: LDRT plus nivolumab, ipilimumab, low-dose cyclophosphamide and aspirin (RACIN trial). Sample: PBMCs, taken after low-dose radiotherapy plus immunotherapy. The receptor was isolated from a male donor with prostate cancer. The chain recombines TRBV3-1 with TRBJ2-5, with TRBD1 as a possible D gene (8 bases). The CDR3 nucleotides read TGTGCCAGCAGCCAAAGAACAGGGGGAGGGGAGACCCAGTACTTC. Protein: CASSQRTGGGETQYF.